This entry is about one T cell receptor beta chain. Its antigen remains undetermined. No per-base quality is available; no much larger clone lies one base away. Donors were healthy HIV-negative adults with no recently reported acute infections or vaccinations. Only Caucasian adults living in Nashville, Tennessee, USA were represented among the donors. CD4+ T cells were enriched by magnetic negative selection; naive cells were then positively selected on CD45RA, and the negative fraction formed the memory subset. After blood collection by leukapheresis, PBMCs were isolated using Ficoll-Histopaque density gradient centrifugation and then cryopreserved in the vapor phase of liquid nitrogen. Purity and quantity of every magnetically sorted T cell population were checked by analytical flow cytometry. Genomic DNA was isolated from each sorted fraction and quantified by UV absorbance on a Nanodrop 2000c.

This entry comes from a study of shared clonotypes between healthy human individuals (dated by TCRdb to 2019 to 2021). Looking at the study overall: A couple of women and a few men aged 18 to 49 years were included in the cohort. For each donor, three plates each were used for CD4 naive and CD4 memory, two plates were used for CD8 naive, and one plate was used for CD8 memory. The study deeply sequenced blood TCR repertoires of about 5 healthy adults to estimate repertoire size and the extent of clonotype sharing between individuals. To increase sequencing depth and limit assay-specific biases, different laboratories used diverse techniques to prepare libraries and sequence TCR repertoires. Between about 0.8 and 9 billion PBMCs per donor were obtained by leukapheresis.

The germline V end is reduced by 5 bases and the J end by 10 bases; junction bases left unmatched: 8. CDR1 and CDR2 are read off the germline V gene as SNHLY and FYNNEI. Counted from cysteine to phenylalanine, this CDR3 has 14 amino acids. Kept here is only the CDR3 DNA, which spans 42 bases and is read in frame from base 1. Overall results and qualifications from the work: Clonotypes shared by all four sorted-subset donors showed higher generation probabilities than non-shared clonotypes. Incomplete sequencing was indicated by rarefaction of sorted-subset datasets, despite the large sequencing depth. Pairwise subsampling indicated that sequencing depth was expected to affect the degree of clonotype sharing among donors. Because the study included only a small number of donors, the genetic and exposure-history diversity represented was limited. Only blood was sampled, and tissue TCR repertoires likely differ from those in blood. Larger estimated clonotype richness was generally found for naive subsets than for memory subsets. Across a few donors, approximately 5% of naive CD4, roughly 3.5% of naive CD8, 2.3% of memory CD4, and 0.4% of memory CD8 clonotypes were shared.

Using the deep immunoSEQ assay, TCR CDR3 regions were amplified from genomic DNA by multiplex PCR. Extracted genomic DNA from each cell subset was spread evenly across all wells of several immunoSEQ 96-well plates, with each plate serving as a replicate. For sorted subsets, 150 to 250 ng genomic DNA, equal to about 30,000 T cell genomes, was loaded into each replicate PCR. The purified libraries were quantified using a Qubit 3.0 fluorometer, sized with a Bioanalyzer 2100, and then quantified again using the KAPA Library Quantification kit. A separate single-read 150-cycle Illumina NextSeq 550 flow cell was used to sequence each immunoSEQ 96-well plate. In the original analysis: Because only junctional sequences without quality scores were contained in the immunoSEQ output, filtering matching that applied to full-length reads could not be performed. Sequences were annotated with PyIR, a Python wrapper for IgBLAST v1.9, using IMGT germline references to assign V/J genes and CDR3. Reads were removed for weak V/J assignments (E-value above 1e-6), missing CDR3, stop codons, out-of-frame junctions, or ambiguous translated residues. V3J clonotypes were defined by identical inferred V gene, J gene, and CDR3 amino acid sequence. Percentage overlap between repertoires was computed as shared unique clonotypes divided by the size of the smaller repertoire. Richness of each repertoire was evaluated using RTK rarefaction, the Chao1 estimator, and Recon v2.1 estimates of unobserved clonotypes. For all TCRbeta clonotypes obtained by the gDNA method from several donors, generation probabilities were computed with OLGA. Entries here come from immuneACCESS through TCRdb and include only in-frame sequences with V and J called. Some clones fail to appear in such tables; in the studies checked, an unresolved V gene covers under half of the shortfall, and the cause of the remainder is unknown. V, J and clone size derive from that table, while D and trimming were established from the DNA sequence. Counted in this sample were about 1.4 million clones; roughly 96% of them appeared once. 0.95% to 1.5% of the sample rests with the top ten.

The chain is made from TRBV2 and TRBJ2-1; the junction holds 10 bases that match TRBD2. This clonotype originated in a man younger than 40 in good health. The source material was naive CD4+ T cells sorted from blood. The intended sense of this specimen's cell subset or site label: CD45RA+ positively selected. The DNA sequence reads TGTGCCAGCAGTCTGAGCGGGGGGGCAGGAGAGCAGTTCTTC. It is translated as CASSLSGGAGEQFF.